Sequencing of this T cell receptor (beta chain) was carried out in a study of blood T cells in healthy people across ages (dated by TCRdb to the mid-2010s). Study-wide context: Template switching captured roughly one uniquely barcoded TCR beta cDNA molecule per two T cells in model experiments. Using deep sequencing normalized with unique cDNA molecular identifiers, the study measured how TCR beta repertoire diversity changes with age. The donors were split into four age groups: young (average around 15 years), middle-aged (about 40), aged (over 55) and long-lived (roughly 77). To avoid experimental bias, donors of different ages were distributed randomly across sequencing lanes. The study analyzed two additional independent replicas of 1 million unique cDNA reads from the same blood draw for two donors, one aged 18 to 29 and one aged 80 or older.

Taken from cysteine to phenylalanine, the CDR3 has 14 residues. Solely the CDR3 DNA is kept, with 42 bases framed from the first base. In the germline V gene, CDR1 corresponds to SGHTA and CDR2 to FQGNSA. The library was produced with 5' RACE. A second PCR of 7 to 11 cycles was performed with a sample-barcoded 5' primer and a J-beta primer mix. A unique molecular identifier was introduced onto each TCR beta cDNA molecule by a template-switch 5' adaptor carrying 12 random nucleotides. At least 2.5 million CDR3-containing paired-end reads were obtained from each sample. First-strand cDNA was synthesized from all RNA with the Mint cDNA synthesis kit, primed by a TRBC-specific oligonucleotide. All cDNA was treated with uracil-DNA glycosylase and then went through a first 18-cycle PCR with the universal primers M1SS and BC2_uni_R. The authors processed their data as follows. For normalization, 1 million high-quality reads were randomly selected from each sample, with every read carrying a distinct molecular identifier. Reads with shared molecular identifiers were discarded instead of being binned into consensus sequences. MiTCR, with a Q25 quality threshold and the strictest error-elimination algorithm, was used for CDR3 identification, clonotype clustering and error correction. A nonparametric unseen species model with Euler transformation was used to estimate a lower bound on total TCR beta diversity. TCRdb took the public reads, trimmed them with fastp at Q25, ran MiXCR for clone calling and kept in-frame beta chains. Identical CDR3 proteins give one entry, which carries the most common genes and DNA. The V and J calls were determined by TCRdb, not by the authors. The sample yields some 1,800,000 distinct CDR3 sequences; around 42% were counted once. Approximately 22% of the sample is in the top ten clones.

A note on this clonotype: The antigen it binds to is not known. Germline and junction disagree at one end, which may indicate a read error.

The approximately 40 donors, aged about 6 to 100 years, were systemically healthy Caucasian individuals from Russia. About 9.8 milliliters of peripheral blood were drawn from each donor into EDTA-treated Vacutainer tubes. Ficoll-Paque density-gradient centrifugation was used to isolate PBMCs, with at least 6.5 million per sample. Trizol reagent was used to extract total RNA from the PBMCs, yielding at least 6 micrograms per sample. For every donor, an aliquot of PBMCs went through flow cytometry to measure the percentages of naive CD45RAhigh/CD27high T cells. Overall results and qualifications from the work: A strong correlation was found between observed TCR beta diversity and the percentage of naive T cells measured by flow cytometry. The long-lived group showed more naive CD4+ T cells, fewer expanded clones and increased TCR diversity than the aged group, suggesting age selection. Donor CMV infection status was unknown, potentially confounding age-related changes in expanded clonotypes. As age increased, observed TCR beta diversity per million T cells dropped in a roughly linear way, and a significant reduction was already evident by age 40. Because profiling used bulk unsorted PBMCs, naive and antigen-experienced compartments could not be compared conclusively. Estimates of total diversity based on one million sequenced T cells were considered lower bounds and underestimates.

This TCR was sampled from a human donor in good health. The chain uses TRBV7-2 and TRBJ2-3; the D assignment is uncertain and may be TRBD1 or TRBD2, with 6 bases supporting each. The source material was blood. In nucleotide form, the sequence is TGTGCCAGTACGGCAGATTGGGGGGCAGACACGCAGTATTTT. Its protein is CASTADWGADTQYF. The reference TRBV7-2 and TRBJ2-3 proteins fill in what lies around the CDR3, so the full variable domain reads GAGVSQSPSNKVTEKGKDVELRCDPISGHTALYWYRQSLGQGLEFLIYFQGNSAPDKSGLPSDRFSAERTGGSVSTLTIQRTQQEDSAVYLCASTADWGADTQYFGPGTRLTVL.